This passage covers 19 T cell receptor beta chains from one sample sequenced in a study of cytotoxic CD8 clonotypes in ibrutinib-treated CLL. TCRdb's table, derived via immunoSEQ multiplex PCR, lists solely in-frame clones and lacks some. The repertoire holds approximately 91,000 clones, with roughly 77% as singletons. The sample consisted of PBMCs, taken after 12 months of ibrutinib treatment. These receptors were obtained from a human donor with chronic lymphocytic leukemia.

The rearrangement joins TRBV28 to TRBJ2-3; TRBD2 aligns across 9 bases. Germline assignment: CDR1 MDHEN and CDR2 SYDVKM. This CDR3 spans 15 amino acids. J gave up 1 base and V 8 bases, and 7 bases lay outside the gene matches. The CDR3 region is CASGPSGAGTDTQYF. The CDR3 DNA sequence: TGTGCCAGCGGACCTAGCGGGGCGGGCACAGATACGCAGTATTTT.

The chain couples TRBV10-3 to TRBJ2-1; D might be TRBD1 (7 bases). Per germline, CDR1 ENHRY and CDR2 SYGVKD. The V end lost 10 bases, the J end lost 7 bases, and 20 bases lay between the germline ends. The CDR3 has 14 amino acids. CDR3 region: CANRDSRGDNEQFF. The CDR3 coding sequence is TGTGCCAATCGGGACTCCAGGGGGGATAATGAGCAGTTCTTC.

The rearrangement joins TRBV5-1 to TRBJ2-5; possible D gene TRBD1, 6 bases. The V end was cut by 1 base, the J end by 4 bases, with 8 bases between. This CDR3 is built from 13 residues. Germline V gives CDR1 SGHRS, CDR2 YFSETQ. The DNA for the CDR3 is TGCGCCAGCAGCTTGAGCAGGGGAGAGACCCAGTACTTC. Protein sequence: CASSLSRGETQYF.

The rearrangement links TRBV10-3 to TRBJ2-7; no definite D call. This CDR3 contains 14 residues. The germline V gene encodes CDR1 ENHRY and CDR2 SYGVKD. The germline V and J ends were trimmed by 0 bases and 3 bases, with 9 bases remaining between them. The CDR3 protein is CAISESVGDYEQYF. DNA of the CDR3: TGTGCCATCAGTGAGTCAGTTGGTGACTACGAGCAGTACTTC.

V and J are TRBV5-6 and TRBJ1-2; D unresolved. The CDR3 covers 16 residues. V lost 2 bases and J lost 4, with 18 bases in between. Germline-derived CDR1 and CDR2 are SGHDT and YYEEEE. The CDR3 loop reads CASSFGVVRGGYGYTF. CDR3 coding DNA: TGTGCCAGCAGCTTTGGGGTCGTTCGGGGAGGCTATGGCTACACCTTC.

The chain combines TRBV27 with TRBJ1-6, with 8 bases aligning to TRBD1. The CDR3 is made up of 15 amino acids. Germline V gene lookup returns CDR1 MNHEY and CDR2 SMNVEV (reference sequence). V lost 6 bases and J lost 5; bases outside the gene matches: 6. CDR3 residues: CASSPDRGDNSPLHF. The CDR3 bases are TGTGCCAGCAGCCCCGACAGGGGCGATAATTCACCCCTCCACTTT.

This chain joins TRBV7-8 and TRBJ2-2; tentatively, D is TRBD2 (6 bases). Trimming removed 2 bases from V and 4 bases from J, with 8 bases in between. This CDR3 region has 14 residues. Germline V CDR1 and CDR2: SGHVS, FQNEAQ. Here the CDR3 reads CASSLLTSTGELFF. The CDR3 coding sequence is TGTGCCAGCAGCTTACTGACTAGCACCGGGGAGCTGTTTTTT. Combining the CDR3 with reference TRBV7-8 and TRBJ2-2 gives the whole variable domain GAGVSQSPRYKVAKRGQDVALRCDPISGHVSLFWYQQALGQGPEFLTYFQNEAQLDKSGLPSDRFFAERPEGSVSTLKIQRTQQEDSAVYLCASSLLTSTGELFFGEGSRLTVL.

The chain carries TRBV28 and TRBJ2-7, with TRBD2 as a possible D gene (6 bases). This CDR3 spans 14 amino acids. Germline loops: CDR1 MDHEN, CDR2 SYDVKM. The germline V and J ends were trimmed by 6 bases and 3 bases, with 15 bases remaining between them. CDR3 DNA: TGTGCCAGCAGCCCCGGAGGGGACGGCTACGAGCAGTACTTC. This gives the protein CASSPGGDGYEQYF.

The genes are TRBV10-3 and TRBJ2-7, with D hard to call. This CDR3 contains 14 residues. The germline V and J ends were trimmed by 3 bases and 0 bases, with 9 bases remaining between them. Looked up from germline, CDR1 is ENHRY and CDR2 is SYGVKD. CDR3 in amino acids: CAISDSTVSYEQYF. For the CDR3, the DNA is TGTGCCATCAGTGATAGTACCGTCTCCTACGAGCAGTACTTC.

The gene calls are TRBV28 and TRBJ2-5; D unresolved. The V gene's germline CDR1 is MDHEN and CDR2 SYDVKM. V lost 4 bases, J lost 4 bases, and 4 bases lay in between. This CDR3 has 11 amino acids. The CDR3 loop reads CASSSTETQYF. CDR3 sequence (DNA): TGTGCCAGCAGTTCCACAGAGACCCAGTACTTC.

This rearrangement joins TRBV23-1 to TRBJ1-5, with D unclear. TRBV23-1 is assigned to the ORF class and has an uncertain function. The CDR3 is made up of 15 amino acids. V lost 6 bases to trimming and J lost 7 bases, with 19 bases between them. DNA for the CDR3: TGCGCCAGCAGCCCCCTTATTCGGGGAGGACAGCCCCAGCATTTT. It specifies CASSPLIRGGQPQHF.

The CDR3 loop is CASSPGPYGYTF. As DNA, the CDR3 is TGTGCCAGCAGCCCCGGCCCCTATGGCTACACCTTC. J is TRBJ1-2 and V is TRBV4-2; D gene ambiguous. V lost 4 bases to trimming and J lost 4 bases, with 7 bases between them. Germline values: CDR1 LGHNA, CDR2 YNFKEQ. This CDR3 is built from 12 residues.

This chain connects TRBV7-2 to TRBJ2-3; D gene ambiguous. CDR1 is SGHTA and CDR2 is FQGNSA in the germline V gene. The CDR3 runs 12 residues. The V and J ends lost 6 bases and 4 bases respectively, with 8 bases between them. CDR3 region: CASRSPADTQYF. The DNA of the CDR3 is TGTGCCAGCAGATCCCCCGCAGATACGCAGTATTTT.

V and J are TRBV11-2 and TRBJ2-7, with a tentative D call TRBD1 (5 bases). Germline V gene sequence: CDR1 SGHAT, CDR2 FQNNGV. V gave up 1 base and J gave up 5 bases, with 6 bases separating them. This CDR3 is built from 12 residues. CDR3 amino acids: CASSLVGDEQYF. CDR3 nucleotide sequence: TGTGCCAGCAGCTTAGTAGGGGACGAGCAGTACTTC.

The V call is TRBV19, the J call TRBJ1-4; TRBD1 might be the D (5 bases). The CDR3 loop spans 14 amino acids. Between the trimmed V and J ends, which lost 10 bases and 2 bases, there was a span of 14 bases. Germline CDR1 LNHDA, CDR2 SQIVND (reference sequence). In DNA form, the CDR3 reads TGTGCCACCAGGGAGACAGCCACTAATGAAAAACTGTTTTTT. Amino acid sequence: CATRETATNEKLFF.

The rearrangement uses TRBV6-5 and TRBJ2-2; D gene unclear. The CDR3 contains 15 residues. Trimming stripped 6 bases from V and 5 bases from J, with 16 bases between. In germline, CDR1 is MNHEY, CDR2 SVGAGI. The CDR3 bases are TGTGCCAGCAGCCCCGTGAAGGGTCCAACCGGGGAGCTGTTTTTT. Amino acid sequence: CASSPVKGPTGELFF.

V is TRBV2 and J is TRBJ1-5; 9 bases agree with TRBD1. The ends lost 8 bases at V and 3 bases at J; junction bases unmatched: 8. The CDR3 loop spans 15 amino acids. Germline V lookup: CDR1 SNHLY, CDR2 FYNNEI. Written as DNA, the CDR3 is TGTGCCAGCCGGAAGGACAGGGGAACCAATCAGCCCCAGCATTTT. Translating gives CASRKDRGTNQPQHF.

This clone appeared a single time. V gene TRBV5-1 combines with J gene TRBJ2-3; 8 bases map to TRBD1. The CDR3 runs to 15 residues. Looked up from germline, CDR1 is SGHRS and CDR2 is YFSETQ. V was clipped by 4 bases and J by 6 bases; unmatched bases: 10. The CDR3 coding sequence is TGCGCCAGCAGCGAAAGGACAGGGAGAGTGGATACGCAGTATTTT. Its translation: CASSERTGRVDTQYF. Drawing the rest from reference TRBV5-1 and TRBJ2-3, the complete variable domain is KAGVTQTPRYLIKTRGQQVTLSCSPISGHRSVSWYQQTPGQGLQFLFEYFSETQRNKGNFPGRFSGRQFSNSRSEMNVSTLELGDSALYLCASSERTGRVDTQYFGPGTRLTVL.

This clone was observed a few times. The chain recombines TRBV30 with TRBJ1-4; the match to TRBD1 covers 7 bases. The CDR3 is 14 residues long. Germline trimming cut 3 bases from V and 7 bases from J; bases unmatched to any gene: 8. From germline, CDR1 is GTSNPN and CDR2 SVGIG (reference sequence). CDR3 sequence (DNA): TGTGCCTGGAGCCTGACAGGGCCCAGTGAAAAACTGTTTTTT. It codes for CAWSLTGPSEKLFF.